One sample yielded the 10 T cell receptor beta chains listed below, sequenced in a study of blood T cell repertoires in COVID-19 (TCRdb year 2020). Libraries were constructed by the immunoSEQ multiplex PCR assay. TCRdb carries this immuneACCESS record with in-frame sequences only. Its versions omit some clonotypes, under half of them owing to an unresolved V gene in the studies checked, with the rest unexplained. The sample includes some 80,000 clones, with around nine tenths observed a single time. The top ten hold 15% to 20% of the sample. The sequencing sample was made of peripheral blood. Receptors were obtained from a human donor in a cohort sampled during active COVID-19.

The rearrangement joins TRBV5-4 to TRBJ2-1, with 8 positions matching TRBD2. Germline lookup yields CDR1 SGHNT and CDR2 YYREEE (reference sequence). V lost 4 bases and J lost 6; bases outside the gene matches: 9. The CDR3 totals 15 residues. The CDR3 nucleotides are TGTGCCAGCAGCCCGGGACTAGGAGACCTCAATGAGCAGTTCTTC. It encodes CASSPGLGDLNEQFF. Based on the CDR3 plus reference TRBV5-4 and TRBJ2-1, the full variable domain is ETGVTQSPTHLIKTRGQQVTLRCSSQSGHNTVSWYQQALGQGPQFIFQYYREEENGRGNFPPRFSGLQFPNYSSELNVNALELDDSALYLCASSPGLGDLNEQFFGPGTRLTVL.

J is TRBJ2-7 and V is TRBV10-3; maybe TRBD2 (6 bases). V lost 5 bases to trimming and J lost 3 bases, with 14 bases between them. The germline CDR1 and CDR2 sequences are ENHRY and SYGVKD. This CDR3 contains 14 residues. In nucleotides, the CDR3 is TGTGCCATCAGTCCAGGAGGGGCTATCTACGAGCAGTACTTC. Translating it yields CAISPGGAIYEQYF.

The chain links TRBV5-1 to TRBJ1-2; D gene uncertain. The germline CDR1 and CDR2 sequences are SGHRS and YFSETQ. This CDR3 has 14 amino acids. V gave up 3 bases and J gave up 5 bases, with 14 bases separating them. CDR3 amino acids: CASSYSDSLYGYTF. CDR3 sequence (DNA): TGCGCCAGCAGCTATTCTGATAGCTTATATGGCTACACCTTC. Supplemented by reference TRBV5-1 and TRBJ1-2, the full variable domain reads KAGVTQTPRYLIKTRGQQVTLSCSPISGHRSVSWYQQTPGQGLQFLFEYFSETQRNKGNFPGRFSGRQFSNSRSEMNVSTLELGDSALYLCASSYSDSLYGYTFGSGTRLTVV.

V usage is TRBV25-1 and J usage is TRBJ2-3; D perhaps matches TRBD2 (6 bases). The CDR3 runs 14 residues. The germline V gene has CDR1 MGHDK and CDR2 SYGVNS. With 3 bases removed from V and 3 bases from J, the gap between germline ends came to 10 bases. CDR3 sequence: CASSDPRETDTQYF. DNA of the CDR3: TGTGCCAGCAGTGATCCCCGGGAGACAGATACGCAGTATTTT.

This chain uses TRBV28 with TRBJ1-2; possible D gene TRBD1, 6 bases. Germline V gene data show CDR1 as MDHEN and CDR2 as SYDVKM. V lost 10 bases and J lost 8, with 20 bases in between. The length of the CDR3 is 13 residues. The CDR3 here is CAIQPVNRDGYTF. The CDR3, as DNA: TGTGCCATTCAACCAGTTAACAGGGACGGCTACACCTTC.

J is TRBJ2-1 and V is TRBV5-1; perhaps TRBD2 as D (5 bases). V dropped 6 bases and J dropped 6 bases, with 10 bases sitting between them. CDR1 SGHRS and CDR2 YFSETQ come from the germline V gene. This CDR3 contains 12 residues. CDR3 protein: CASTTLGNEQFF. The CDR3 region has the DNA TGCGCCAGCACCACACTAGGCAATGAGCAGTTCTTC.

This clone occurred a few times. The genes are TRBV6-5 and TRBJ2-7, with 9 nucleotides matching TRBD1. The germline gives CDR1 MNHEY, CDR2 SVGAGI. This CDR3 contains 15 residues. Trimming removed 9 bases from V and 5 bases from J; junction bases left unmatched: 14. CDR3 region: CASTLGGNRGHEQYF. The DNA of the CDR3 is TGTGCCAGTACCCTGGGAGGAAACAGGGGGCACGAGCAGTACTTC.

The V and J genes are TRBV6-5 and TRBJ1-1, with 8 positions matching TRBD1. Germline lookup yields CDR1 MNHEY and CDR2 SVGAGI. CDR3 length: 16 amino acids. V dropped 4 bases and J dropped 0; count of bases not matched to a gene: 7. The CDR3 region has the DNA TGTGCCAGCAGTTCGCCGGGACAGGACTTGAACACTGAAGCTTTCTTT. Amino acid sequence: CASSSPGQDLNTEAFF.

The rearrangement joins TRBV7-2 to TRBJ2-1, with D possibly matching TRBD1 (6 bases). There are 15 residues in the CDR3. Germline V gene lookup returns CDR1 SGHTA and CDR2 FQGNSA. V lost 4 bases and J 3 bases, leaving 13 bases between the germline ends. The CDR3 loop is CASSSPPGVYNEQFF. CDR3 coding DNA: TGTGCCAGCAGCTCCCCCCCAGGGGTCTACAATGAGCAGTTCTTC.

The J gene is TRBJ1-1, the V gene TRBV6-2 or TRBV6-3; D might be TRBD1 (6 bases). CDR3 length: 16 amino acids. V was pared by 5 bases and J by 0 bases, with 16 bases between. Germline loops: CDR1 MNHEY, CDR2 SVGEGT. This chain's CDR3 is CASSPQGSSMNTEAFF. DNA for the CDR3: TGTGCCAGCAGTCCCCAGGGGAGCTCGATGAACACTGAAGCTTTCTTT.